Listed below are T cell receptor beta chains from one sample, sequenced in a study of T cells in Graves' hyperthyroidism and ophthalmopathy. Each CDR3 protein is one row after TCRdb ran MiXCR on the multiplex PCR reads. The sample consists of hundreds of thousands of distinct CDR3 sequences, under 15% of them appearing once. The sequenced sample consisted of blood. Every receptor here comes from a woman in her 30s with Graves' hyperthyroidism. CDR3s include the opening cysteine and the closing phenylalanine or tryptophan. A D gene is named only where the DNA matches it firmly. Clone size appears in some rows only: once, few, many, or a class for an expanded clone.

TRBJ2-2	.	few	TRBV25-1	CASSDWDSTGELFF	TGTGCCAGCAGTGATTGGGACTCCACCGGGGAGCTGTTTTTT
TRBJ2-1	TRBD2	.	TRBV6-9	CASSYRLAGGAYNEQFF	TGTGCCAGCAGTTACAGACTAGCGGGAGGCGCCTACAATGAGCAGTTCTTC
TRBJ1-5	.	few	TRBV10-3	CAISESGQLNQPQHF	TGTGCCATCAGTGAGTCTGGACAGCTAAATCAGCCCCAGCATTTT
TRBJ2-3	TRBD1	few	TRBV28	CASSLFGTGVHTQYF	TGTGCCAGCAGTTTATTTGGGACAGGGGTGCATACGCAGTATTTT
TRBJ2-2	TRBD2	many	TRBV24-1	CATSATIAGGNTGELFF	TGTGCCACCAGTGCCACTATAGCGGGAGGCAACACCGGGGAGCTGTTTTTT
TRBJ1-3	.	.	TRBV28	CASQGSSGNTIYF	TGTGCCAGCCAGGGGAGTTCTGGAAACACCATATATTTT
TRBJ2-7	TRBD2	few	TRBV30	CAWTVSGREYEQYF	TGTGCCTGGACCGTTAGCGGGAGAGAGTACGAGCAGTACTTC
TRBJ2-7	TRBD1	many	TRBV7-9	CASSLFPGQPYEQYF	TGTGCCAGCAGCTTATTTCCGGGACAGCCCTACGAGCAGTACTTC
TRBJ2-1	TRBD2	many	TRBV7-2	CASSLAAGAYNEQFF	TGTGCCAGCAGCTTAGCGGCGGGAGCGTACAATGAGCAGTTCTTC
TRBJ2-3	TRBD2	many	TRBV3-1	CASSHARRLAGGSIDTQYF	TGTGCCAGCAGCCACGCCAGGCGCCTAGCGGGTGGAAGCATAGATACGCAGTATTTT
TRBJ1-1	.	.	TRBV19	CASSIFGGWTEAFF	TGTGCCAGTAGTATCTTCGGGGGGTGGACTGAAGCTTTCTTT
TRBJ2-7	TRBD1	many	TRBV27	CASNSQVGTGPYEQYF	TGTGCCAGCAATTCTCAGGTGGGGACAGGACCCTACGAGCAGTACTTC
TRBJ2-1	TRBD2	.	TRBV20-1	CSAETSGNYNEQFF	TGCAGTGCCGAGACTAGCGGCAACTACAATGAGCAGTTCTTC
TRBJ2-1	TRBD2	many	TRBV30	CAWSLLGGDHEQFF	TGTGCCTGGAGTCTCTTGGGGGGGGACCATGAGCAGTTCTTC
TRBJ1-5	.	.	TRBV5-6	CASSRDLSNQPQHF	TGTGCCAGCAGCCGGGACCTTAGCAATCAGCCCCAGCATTTT
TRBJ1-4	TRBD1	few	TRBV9	CASSPGTGAWREKLFF	TGTGCCAGCAGCCCCGGGACAGGGGCCTGGAGGGAAAAACTGTTTTTT
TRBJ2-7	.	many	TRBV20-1	CSARLSPREQYF	TGCAGTGCTAGGTTGAGTCCCCGGGAGCAGTACTTC
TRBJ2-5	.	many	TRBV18	CASSRPGTQQETQYF	TGTGCCAGCTCAAGGCCCGGGACGCAACAAGAGACCCAGTACTTC
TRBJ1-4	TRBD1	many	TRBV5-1	CASSPTGTVYEKLFF	TGCGCCAGCAGCCCAACCGGGACAGTCTATGAAAAACTGTTTTTT
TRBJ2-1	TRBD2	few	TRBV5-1	CASSLGASGSNEQFF	TGCGCCAGCAGCTTGGGGGCTAGCGGGAGCAATGAGCAGTTCTTC
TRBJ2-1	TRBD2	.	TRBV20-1	CSAPGLAGVYNEQFF	TGCAGTGCTCCGGGACTAGCGGGAGTGTACAATGAGCAGTTCTTC
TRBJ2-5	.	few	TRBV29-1	CSGGGFGKETQYF	TGCAGCGGAGGGGGGTTCGGGAAAGAGACCCAGTACTTC
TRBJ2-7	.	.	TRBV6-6	CASSYSRGTYEQYF	TGTGCCAGCAGTTACTCGCGGGGAACCTACGAGCAGTACTTC
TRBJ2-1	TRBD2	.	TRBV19	CASSPWTSGGNEQFF	TGTGCCAGTAGTCCGTGGACTAGCGGGGGCAATGAGCAGTTCTTC